The source of this TCR beta chain is a study of CD8 T cells in ankylosing spondylitis. There are many counts of this clonotype. One entry per CDR3 protein, called by TCRdb with MiXCR from the 5' RACE reads. The table records roughly 60,000 distinct CDR3 sequences, over 5% of them present only once. The CDR3 is made up of 17 amino acids. V was pared by 0 bases and J by 0 bases, with 9 bases between. The germline V gene encodes CDR1 SGHTA and CDR2 FQGNSA. Sequenced: synovial fluid, either unsorted or a sorted T cell fraction (not recorded which). The TCR was taken from a male donor with ankylosing spondylitis. The chain recombines TRBV7-2 with TRBJ1-6; the D gene is possibly TRBD1 (5 bases). The CDR3, as DNA: TGTGCCAGCAGCTTAGCCAGGGACTACTCCTATAATTCACCCCTCCACTTT. Its translation: CASSLARDYSYNSPLHF. The full variable domain, its missing parts supplied by reference TRBV7-2 and TRBJ1-6, is GAGVSQSPSNKVTEKGKDVELRCDPISGHTALYWYRQSLGQGLEFLIYFQGNSAPDKSGLPSDRFSAERTGGSVSTLTIQRTQQEDSAVYLCASSLARDYSYNSPLHFGNGTRLTVT.